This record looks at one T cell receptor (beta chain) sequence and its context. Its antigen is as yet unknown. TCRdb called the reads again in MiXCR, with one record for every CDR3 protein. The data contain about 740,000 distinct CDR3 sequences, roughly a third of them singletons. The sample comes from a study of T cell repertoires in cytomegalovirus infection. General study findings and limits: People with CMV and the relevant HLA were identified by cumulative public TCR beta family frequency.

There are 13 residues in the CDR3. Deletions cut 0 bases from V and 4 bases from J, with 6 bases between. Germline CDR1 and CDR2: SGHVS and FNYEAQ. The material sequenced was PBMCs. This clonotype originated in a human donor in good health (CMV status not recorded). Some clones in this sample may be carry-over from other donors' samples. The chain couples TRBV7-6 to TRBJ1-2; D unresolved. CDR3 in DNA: TGTGCCAGCAGCTTAGCACAGTCCTATGGCTACACCTTC. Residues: CASSLAQSYGYTF.